This T cell receptor (beta chain) was obtained from a study of blood T cells in healthy people across ages. Through a sample-barcoded 5' primer and a J-beta primer mix, a second PCR was run for roughly 6 to 12 cycles. One entry per CDR3 protein, called by TCRdb with MiXCR from the 5' RACE reads. This table has 1 million or so distinct CDR3 sequences, roughly 45% appearing once. This CDR3 spans 14 amino acids. CDR1 is MNHEY and CDR2 is SMNVEV in the germline V gene (reference sequence). V shed 7 bases, J shed 4 bases, and the junction held 7 bases outside the gene matches. The rearrangement uses TRBV27 and TRBJ2-1, with 7 bases identical to TRBD2. The sequenced material came from blood. The sequence was collected from a woman in her sixties or seventies in good health. DNA of the CDR3: TGTGCCAGCATGGAGGGTAGCGGGTACAATGAGCAGTTCTTC. As protein: CASMEGSGYNEQFF.